This TCR beta chain stems from a study of regulatory T cells in long-lasting Graves disease. Trimming shortened V by 4 bases and J by 0 bases, and 13 bases separated the two germline ends. Germline V gene lookup returns CDR1 SGHTA and CDR2 FQGNSA. This CDR3 contains 15 residues. Noted time point: persistent/refractory GD, antithyroid drugs over 5 years with positive TRAb. There was RNA extracted from PBMCs, and the TCR library was made from it. The table lists this clonotype with a count of one. According to the study, TCR beta libraries were built with iRepertoire HTBI primers and CDR3-region Arm-PCR. TCRdb reprocessed the multiplex PCR reads via MiXCR and lists one record per CDR3 protein. The table lists a few hundred thousand distinct CDR3 sequences, about 22% of them singletons.

The specimen comprised peripheral blood mononuclear cells (PBMCs), sampled when the disease was refractory, from a patient treated with antithyroid drugs. The receptor was derived from a female donor with Graves disease. The chain is built from TRBV7-2 and TRBJ2-7, with no clear D. This CDR3 is CASSWSPISSYEQYF. CDR3 bases: TGTGCCAGCAGCTGGTCCCCCATCAGCTCCTACGAGCAGTACTTC. Looking up the rest from reference TRBV7-2 and TRBJ2-7 gives the full variable domain: GAGVSQSPSNKVTEKGKDVELRCDPISGHTALYWYRQSLGQGLEFLIYFQGNSAPDKSGLPSDRFSAERTGGSVSTLTIQRTQQEDSAVYLCASSWSPISSYEQYFGPGTRLTVT.